This T cell receptor (beta chain) comes out of a study of cytomegalovirus exposure and HLA in healthy donors. The germline V gene has CDR1 MNHEY and CDR2 SVGAGI. J was trimmed by 4 bases and V by 7 bases; bases with no gene match: 10. The CDR3 has 15 residues. Points on this clone: No antigen is known for it.

Researchers ran the PCR with 60 Vbeta and 13 Jbeta primers. As processed by the authors: Later work found 65 million to 100 million unique TCR beta chains, with approximately 12 million shared. Generated by immunoSEQ multiplex PCR, the TCRdb table keeps only in-frame clones and is missing some. V, J and clone size were drawn from that table, and D and trimming were deduced from the DNA. The sample holds approximately 86,000 clones, around three quarters seen once. General observations from the study: The records held CMV serostatus as the only immune exposure information. TCR beta sequences reportedly predicted the HLA-A and HLA-B alleles of most subjects accurately.

The chain has TRBV6-5 and TRBJ2-7, with 10 positions matching TRBD2. Material for sequencing was PBMCs. This receptor was obtained from a man aged 60 to 75 in good health and CMV-seronegative. The CDR3, as DNA: TGTGCCAGCACCGATGGGCTAGCGGGAGCGTACGAGCAGTACTTC. Encoded protein: CASTDGLAGAYEQYF.